The 31 T cell receptor beta chains below were found in one sample sequenced in a study of cytomegalovirus exposure and HLA in healthy donors. The PCR ran on 60 Vbeta and 13 Jbeta primers. Sequenced by immunoSEQ multiplex PCR; TCRdb stores in-frame clones only, minus some. The sample records 150,000 to 200,000 clones, roughly 80% being singletons. Sequencing used PBMCs. These receptors originate from a young woman in good health and CMV-seropositive.

The V call is TRBV10-3, the J call TRBJ2-5; possible D gene TRBD2, 5 bases. The CDR3 extends over 16 amino acids. CDR1 is ENHRY and CDR2 is SYGVKD in the germline V gene. V was trimmed by 0 bases and J by 3 bases, leaving 14 bases between them. In nucleotides, the CDR3 is TGTGCCATCAGTGAGTCCTTAGGGTTCGGGAAAGAGACCCAGTACTTC. Its protein is CAISESLGFGKETQYF.

This clone was seen only a few times. DNA of the CDR3: TGTGCCAGCAGAGTACAGGGCCTGAGTGAGCAGTACTTC. Translation gives CASRVQGLSEQYF. This chain joins TRBV6-5 and TRBJ2-7; TRBD1 might be the D (6 bases). The CDR3 covers 13 residues. The V end was cut by 6 bases, the J end by 7 bases, with 16 bases between. Germline CDR1 and CDR2: MNHEY and SVGAGI.

V usage is TRBV19 and J usage is TRBJ1-5; D is possibly TRBD1 (6 bases). Germline lookup yields CDR1 LNHDA and CDR2 SQIVND (reference sequence). There are 13 residues in the CDR3. Trimming pared 5 bases from V and 5 bases from J, leaving 10 bases between. The CDR3 region has the DNA TGTGCCAGTAGTCCAACAGGGTATCAGCCCCAGCATTTT. Encoded protein: CASSPTGYQPQHF.

The chain joins TRBV9 to TRBJ2-7; 16 bases line up with TRBD2. V was pared by 0 bases and J by 4 bases, with 10 bases of the junction left unmatched. The CDR3 has 19 amino acids. The germline V gene has CDR1 SGDLS and CDR2 YYNGEE. The CDR3 here is CASSVDPGLAGGINYEQYF. The CDR3 DNA reads TGTGCCAGCAGCGTAGACCCGGGACTAGCGGGGGGGATCAATTACGAGCAGTACTTC. Supplemented by reference TRBV9 and TRBJ2-7, the full variable domain reads DSGVTQTPKHLITATGQRVTLRCSPRSGDLSVYWYQQSLDQGLQFLIQYYNGEERAKGNILERFSAQQFPDLHSELNLSSLELGDSALYFCASSVDPGLAGGINYEQYFGPGTRLTVT.

V gene TRBV12-5 combines with J gene TRBJ1-1; 9 positions agree with TRBD1. This CDR3 is built from 15 residues. The germline gives CDR1 LGHNT, CDR2 FRNRAP. V gave up 7 bases and J gave up 7 bases; unmatched junction bases: 13. CDR3 coding DNA: TGTGCTAGTGCCCCTGGGGGACAGGGTTTGGGTGAAGCTTTCTTT. Amino acids: CASAPGGQGLGEAFF.

The chain couples TRBV6-1 to TRBJ1-2; perhaps TRBD1 as D (5 bases). V shed 4 bases and J shed 7 bases, with 13 bases lying between them. The CDR3 has 13 amino acids. CDR1 and CDR2 (germline): MNHNS, SASEGT. The CDR3 loop reads CASSATREGGYTF. CDR3 DNA: TGTGCCAGCAGTGCTACCAGGGAGGGTGGCTACACCTTC.

The J gene is TRBJ1-5, the V gene TRBV15; 7 bases match TRBD1. Trimming took 3 bases from V and 5 from J; bases not matched to a gene: 13. CDR1 is LNHNV and CDR2 is YYDKDF in the germline V gene (reference sequence). The CDR3 is 17 amino acids. This chain's CDR3 is CATSSRPSGGRYQPQHF. Written as DNA, the CDR3 is TGTGCCACCAGCAGCCGTCCCTCAGGGGGAAGATATCAGCCCCAGCATTTT. Full variable domain (rest looked up from reference TRBV15 and TRBJ1-5): DAMVIQNPRYQVTQFGKPVTLSCSQTLNHNVMYWYQQKSSQAPKLLFHYYDKDFNNEADTPDNFQSRRPNTSFCFLDIRSPGLGDTAMYLCATSSRPSGGRYQPQHFGDGTRLSIL.

The gene calls are TRBV28 and TRBJ1-6, with 7 bases matching TRBD1. Germline-derived CDR1 and CDR2 are MDHEN and SYDVKM. The V gene end was trimmed by 8 bases and the J gene end by 8 bases; junction bases not matched to a gene: 9. The CDR3 extends over 14 amino acids. The CDR3 coding sequence is TGTGCCAGCCTCGGCGACAGGGATGATTCACCCCTCCACTTT. Protein sequence: CASLGDRDDSPLHF. The variable domain in full, with the rest retrieved from reference TRBV28 and TRBJ1-6, is DVKVTQSSRYLVKRTGEKVFLECVQDMDHENMFWYRQDPGLGLRLIYFSYDVKMKEKGDIPEGYSVSREKKERFSLILESASTNQTSMYLCASLGDRDDSPLHFGNGTRLTVT.

This chain connects TRBV5-1 to TRBJ2-2, with 11 bases identical to TRBD1. The germline CDR1 and CDR2 sequences are SGHRS and YFSETQ. The CDR3 runs 14 residues. Trimming cost V 4 bases and J 6 bases; bases outside gene matches: 2. CDR3 in DNA: TGCGCCAGCAGCGGACAGGGGGCTCCCGGGGAGCTGTTTTTT. Amino acid sequence: CASSGQGAPGELFF.

This clone was counted only a few times. V is TRBV6-5 and J is TRBJ2-1; 9 bases are a match to TRBD1. Germline trimming cut 4 bases from V and 13 bases from J; bases unmatched to any gene: 8. This CDR3 has 13 amino acids. Germline values: CDR1 MNHEY, CDR2 SVGAGI. The CDR3 region is CASSSTGGAPQFF. The CDR3 coding sequence is TGTGCCAGCAGTTCTACAGGGGGCGCCCCCCAGTTCTTC.

The V gene is TRBV6-5, the J gene TRBJ2-7, with 7 bases fitting TRBD1. This CDR3 is built from 14 residues. Germline loops: CDR1 MNHEY, CDR2 SVGAGI. V trimming: 6 bases; J trimming: 2 bases; junction bases outside the gene matches: 7. CDR3 DNA: TGTGCCAGCAGAGCCACAGGGGCGGCCTACGAGCAGTACTTC. It codes for CASRATGAAYEQYF.

The CDR3 DNA reads as TGTGCCAGCAGCTCTCAGGGGGAAACCACTGAAGCTTTCTTT. This codes for CASSSQGETTEAFF. This chain connects TRBV11-3 to TRBJ1-1; 7 bases agree with TRBD1. The CDR3 has 14 residues. Germline lookup yields CDR1 SGHNT and CDR2 YENEEA. The J segment lost 4 bases and the V segment lost 4 bases, leaving 6 bases of the junction unmatched.

This chain connects TRBV10-1 to TRBJ2-4, with TRBD1 identical over 7 bases. The V gene's germline CDR1 is WNHNN and CDR2 SYGVQD (reference sequence). The V segment lost 6 bases and the J segment 6 bases; nucleotides outside the gene matches: 11. CDR3 size: 15 residues. The CDR3 region is CASSSFRDSLNIQYF. The DNA of the CDR3 is TGCGCCAGCAGCTCGTTCCGGGACAGCCTAAACATTCAGTACTTC.

This rearrangement joins TRBV4-3 to TRBJ1-6; D is possibly TRBD1 (5 bases). CDR1 is LGHNA and CDR2 is YSLEER in the germline V gene. V shed 0 bases and J shed 0 bases, with 15 bases lying between them. CDR3 length: 19 residues. The CDR3 sequence: CASSQETWTRSSYNSPLHF. The CDR3 coding sequence is TGCGCCAGCAGCCAAGAGACTTGGACACGAAGCTCCTATAATTCACCCCTCCACTTT.

This chain connects TRBV9 to TRBJ2-3, with 7 positions matching TRBD1. CDR1 is SGDLS and CDR2 is YYNGEE in the germline V gene. The CDR3 totals 14 residues. Trimming removed 0 bases from V and 5 bases from J; junction bases left unmatched: 3. This CDR3 reads CASSVDRGIDTQYF. CDR3 nucleotide sequence: TGTGCCAGCAGCGTAGACAGGGGAATAGATACGCAGTATTTT.

CDR3 residues: CASSLGGAVQETQYF. CDR3 bases: TGTGCCAGCAGCTTAGGCGGGGCCGTCCAAGAGACCCAGTACTTC. J is TRBJ2-5 and V is TRBV11-1; D is possibly TRBD2 (6 bases). The CDR3 loop spans 15 amino acids. V gave up 1 base and J gave up 1 base, with 10 bases separating them. Germline CDR1 is SGHAT and CDR2 is FQDESV (reference sequence).

This chain uses TRBV7-2 with TRBJ1-2; TRBD1 matches 7 bases. From germline, CDR1 is SGHTA and CDR2 FQGNSA. After removal of 2 bases from V and 5 bases from J, the junction contained 11 bases not matched to a gene. This CDR3 is 16 amino acids long. CDR3 region: CASSLHFGTDPYGYTF. DNA of the CDR3: TGTGCCAGCAGCTTACACTTCGGGACAGATCCTTATGGCTACACCTTC.

The chain carries TRBV9 and TRBJ1-5, with a possible D match to TRBD1 (6 bases). Germline values: CDR1 SGDLS, CDR2 YYNGEE. V was clipped by 3 bases and J by 5 bases, with 15 bases between them. The CDR3 spans 15 residues. CDR3 loop: CASSGQDRQDQPQHF. CDR3 in DNA: TGTGCCAGCAGCGGCCAGGACAGACAAGATCAGCCCCAGCATTTT.

The gene calls are TRBV19 and TRBJ1-5, with a possible D match to TRBD1 (6 bases). Germline loops: CDR1 LNHDA, CDR2 SQIVND (reference sequence). The CDR3 is 16 residues long. Trimming pared 5 bases from V and 4 bases from J, leaving 18 bases between. CDR3 DNA sequence: TGTGCCAGTAGTCCCCGGACAGAATCCCTAAATCAGCCCCAGCATTTT. It codes for CASSPRTESLNQPQHF.

This CDR3 reads CASSTLGDRGNEQFF. CDR3 in DNA: TGTGCCAGCAGTACACTTGGGGACAGGGGTAATGAGCAGTTCTTC. The chain has TRBV27 and TRBJ2-1; 10 nucleotides match TRBD1. This CDR3 has 15 amino acids. The trim removed 5 bases at V and 7 bases at J, leaving 8 bases unmatched. Germline loops: CDR1 MNHEY, CDR2 SMNVEV (reference sequence).

CDR3 sequence (DNA): TGTGCCAGCAGTGACCTCCAGGACACTGAAGCTTTCTTT. Its translation: CASSDLQDTEAFF. This chain joins TRBV2 and TRBJ1-1, with unresolved D. Germline V CDR1 and CDR2: SNHLY, FYNNEI. The CDR3 is made up of 13 amino acids. V lost 3 bases, J lost 3 bases, and 8 bases lay in between.

The table lists this clone with a few counts. At the DNA level, this CDR3 is encoded by other sequences in the same sample as well. The V and J genes are TRBV7-2 and TRBJ1-2, with TRBD1 identical over 8 bases. CDR1 is SGHTA and CDR2 is FQGNSA in the germline V gene. J lost 3 bases, V lost 3 bases, and 3 bases had no gene match. The CDR3 is 14 residues long. The CDR3, as DNA: TGTGCCAGCAGCTTCCTACAGGGGGACTATGGCTACACCTTC. Amino acids: CASSFLQGDYGYTF.

The V gene is TRBV5-1, the J gene TRBJ2-7; 8 bases fit TRBD1. This CDR3 comprises 13 residues. CDR1 is SGHRS, CDR2 YFSETQ, per germline. Trimming removed 0 bases from V and 6 bases from J; junction bases left unmatched: 2. The CDR3 DNA reads as TGCGCCAGCAGCTTGGGGGACAGGAGCGAGCAGTACTTC. Protein sequence: CASSLGDRSEQYF.

This chain links TRBV7-9 with TRBJ1-2; TRBD1 matches 8 bases. The junction had 7 bases not matched to a gene; V was cut back by 1 base and J by 6 bases. The CDR3 consists of 15 residues. The germline CDR1 and CDR2 sequences are SEHNR and FQNEAQ (reference sequence). The CDR3 here is CASSLGRQGKDGYTF. In DNA form, the CDR3 reads TGTGCCAGCAGCTTAGGGAGACAGGGGAAAGATGGCTACACCTTC. Combining the CDR3 with reference TRBV7-9 and TRBJ1-2 gives the whole variable domain DTGVSQNPRHKITKRGQNVTFRCDPISEHNRLYWYRQTLGQGPEFLTYFQNEAQLEKSRLLSDRFSAERPKGSFSTLEIQRTEQGDSAMYLCASSLGRQGKDGYTFGSGTRLTVV.

This clone occurred a few times. The V call is TRBV23-1, the J call TRBJ1-2, with 8 bases matching TRBD1. TRBV23-1 is labeled an ORF, and its function is uncertain. This CDR3 spans 17 amino acids. With 0 bases clipped from V and 7 bases from J, the junction kept 13 bases outside the gene matches. CDR3 coding DNA: TGCGCCAGCAGTCAATCCCTATATACTCCAGGGGGCGTTGGCTACACCTTC. Translated, it gives CASSQSLYTPGGVGYTF.

The J gene is TRBJ2-1, the V gene TRBV27; D is possibly TRBD1 (5 bases). Germline V gene lookup returns CDR1 MNHEY and CDR2 SMNVEV (reference sequence). Trimming removed 3 bases at V and 7 bases at J, with 13 bases between. This CDR3 is built from 14 residues. The CDR3 region is CASSLRQGWNEQFF. For the CDR3, the DNA is TGTGCCAGCAGTTTGCGGCAGGGCTGGAATGAGCAGTTCTTC.

About this clone itself: One end of the junction fails to match germline, which may point to a read error. V and J are TRBV7-9 and TRBJ2-7, with D possibly matching TRBD1 (5 bases). This CDR3 is 13 amino acids long. Germline V CDR1 and CDR2: SEHNR, FQNEAQ (reference sequence). The CDR3 region is CASSLVPGYGQYF. CDR3 nucleotides: TGTGCCAGCAGCTTAGTCCCAGGGTACGGGCAGTACTTC.

This chain joins TRBV5-5 and TRBJ1-5, with TRBD1 matching 10 bases. The V gene's germline CDR1 is SGHKS and CDR2 YYEKEE (reference sequence). V was pared by 4 bases and J by 5 bases, with 3 bases of the junction left unmatched. The CDR3 consists of 14 residues. The CDR3, as DNA: TGTGCCAGCAGCCAGGGGACAGGGGATCAGCCCCAGCATTTT. As protein: CASSQGTGDQPQHF.

J is TRBJ2-7 and V is TRBV29-1; TRBD1 matches 7 bases. Per the germline V gene, CDR1 is SQVTM and CDR2 is ANQGSEA. The J segment lost 2 bases and the V segment lost 6 bases, leaving 7 bases of the junction unmatched. The CDR3 totals 13 residues. DNA for the CDR3: TGCAGCGTCACGGGACAGAAGGCCTACGAGCAGTACTTC. Encoded protein: CSVTGQKAYEQYF.

The chain combines TRBV6-5 with TRBJ1-5; maybe TRBD1 (5 bases). From germline, CDR1 is MNHEY and CDR2 SVGAGI. The germline V and J ends were trimmed by 2 bases and 0 bases, with 5 bases remaining between them. The CDR3 extends over 14 amino acids. For the CDR3, the DNA is TGTGCCAGCAGTTACCAGGGTAGCAATCAGCCCCAGCATTTT. Encoded protein: CASSYQGSNQPQHF.

A few counts support this clone. This CDR3 is CSVEMRLAISNEQFF. CDR3 bases: TGCAGCGTTGAAATGCGACTAGCCATCTCCAATGAGCAGTTCTTC. The chain uses TRBV29-1 and TRBJ2-1, with 7 bases that match TRBD2. With V trimmed by 2 bases and J by 6 bases, 10 bases remained unmatched. The CDR3 consists of 15 residues. CDR1 SQVTM and CDR2 ANQGSEA come from the germline V gene.